Following are 2 T cell receptor beta chains from one sample sequenced in a study of cytomegalovirus exposure and HLA in healthy donors. The PCR had 60 Vbeta and 13 Jbeta primers. Some clones are missing from TCRdb's copy, which holds only in-frame ones; the method was immunoSEQ multiplex PCR. This sample has approximately 100,000 clones; about 80% occur once, and the top ten carry 16%. Source material: PBMCs. The receptors shown here come from a man in his fifties or sixties in good health and CMV-seropositive.

This clone was seen just once. The rearrangement joins TRBV5-1 to TRBJ2-1; TRBD2 matches 12 bases. The CDR3 length is 16 residues. V lost 3 bases to trimming and J lost 3 bases; unmatched junction nucleotides: 4. Germline V lookup: CDR1 SGHRS, CDR2 YFSETQ. DNA for the CDR3: TGCGCCAGCAGCTCTCGACTAGCGGGGGACTACAATGAGCAGTTCTTC. Translating it yields CASSSRLAGDYNEQFF.

This chain links TRBV6-1 with TRBJ1-5, with D maybe TRBD1 (5 bases). The CDR3 runs to 12 residues. Germline loops: CDR1 MNHNS, CDR2 SASEGT. V was trimmed by 7 bases and J by 9 bases, leaving 13 bases between them. CDR3: CASTTGIRPQHF. Here the CDR3 DNA reads TGTGCCAGCACCACAGGAATCAGGCCCCAGCATTTT.